The source of this T cell receptor (beta chain) is a study of shared clonotypes between healthy human individuals. For the study at large: There were three CD4 naive, three CD4 memory, two CD8 naive and one CD8 memory plates per donor. Study outcomes and limitations: Non-shared clonotypes showed lower generation probabilities than clonotypes common to all four donors. The study drew on few donors, limiting represented genetic and exposure-history diversity.

The assay was immunoSEQ multiplex PCR, and TCRdb's table has in-frame clones only and misses some. Here the sample spans around 2.5 million clones, 80% to 95% being singletons. The CDR3 runs to 14 residues. In germline, CDR1 is SGHRS, CDR2 YFSETQ. V dropped 4 bases and J dropped 5 bases, with 15 bases sitting between them. This clone was counted once. Its antigen remains unidentified. This rearrangement joins TRBV5-1 to TRBJ1-1; no clear D gene. This TCR derives from a man younger than 35 in good health. Some clones in this sample may be carry-over from other donors' samples. Material: naive CD4+ T cells from PBMCs. Subset reported: CD45RA+ positively selected. The CDR3, as DNA: TGCGCCAGCAGCCCCAGTTCCCCGGGGACTGAAGCTTTCTTT. Amino acids: CASSPSSPGTEAFF.